This entry lists 18 T cell receptor beta chains sequenced from one sample in a study of multiple sclerosis patients with progressive multifocal leukoencephalopathy. Time point of the sample: before natalizumab initiation. TCRdb's table, derived via immunoSEQ multiplex PCR, lists solely in-frame clones and lacks some. The sample holds 25,000 to 30,000 clones, 88% seen once. Sample: PBMCs. Receptor source: a human donor with multiple sclerosis.

This clone came up a few times. The chain recombines TRBV4-2 with TRBJ1-4; a weak D match, TRBD1 (5 bases). The germline gives CDR1 LGHNA, CDR2 YNFKEQ. V lost 0 bases, J lost 8 bases, and 7 bases lay in between. There are 13 residues in the CDR3. The CDR3 protein is CASSQEEGEKLFF. The DNA for the CDR3 is TGTGCCAGCAGCCAAGAGGAGGGGGAAAAACTGTTTTTT.

The chain couples TRBV7-3 to TRBJ1-2; D is perhaps TRBD1 (5 bases). CDR1 and CDR2 from the germline V gene are SGHTA and FQGTGA. The germline V and J ends were trimmed by 0 bases and 4 bases, with 12 bases remaining between them. The CDR3 consists of 15 residues. The CDR3 nucleotides read TGTGCCAGCAGCTTAACTGGGGGAAGGAGCTATGGCTACACCTTC. It specifies CASSLTGGRSYGYTF.

The genes are TRBV6-1 and TRBJ2-3; 11 positions agree with TRBD2. Germline lookup yields CDR1 MNHNS and CDR2 SASEGT. V gave up 6 bases and J gave up 0 bases; unmatched junction bases: 2. This CDR3 is 15 amino acids long. The CDR3 loop is CASRLAGASTDTQYF. For the CDR3, the DNA is TGTGCCAGCAGACTAGCGGGGGCGAGCACAGATACGCAGTATTTT.

V is TRBV7-9 and J is TRBJ1-4; D not resolved. Germline V gives CDR1 SEHNR, CDR2 FQNEAQ (reference sequence). This CDR3 is built from 14 residues. Trimming left V 6 bases short and J 7 bases short, with 15 bases between. CDR3 sequence (DNA): TGTGCCAGCAGAACCGGAGCTTTTGGTGAAAAACTGTTTTTT. Translated, it gives CASRTGAFGEKLFF.

V gene TRBV28 combines with J gene TRBJ1-2, with D uncertain. The CDR3 has 12 residues. The V gene lost 5 bases and the J gene lost 4 bases, with 8 bases spanning the gap. The V gene's germline CDR1 is MDHEN and CDR2 SYDVKM. The CDR3: CASSPAPYGYTF. The DNA for the CDR3 is TGTGCCAGCAGTCCAGCTCCCTATGGCTACACCTTC.

This rearrangement joins TRBV11-2 to TRBJ2-3; D is ambiguous. Looked up from germline, CDR1 is SGHAT and CDR2 is FQNNGV. The CDR3 has 14 residues. Trimming removed 0 bases at V and 6 bases at J, with 10 bases between. The CDR3: CASSLEPARDTQYF. The CDR3 DNA reads TGTGCCAGCAGCTTAGAGCCAGCCCGGGATACGCAGTATTTT. The full variable domain, completed using reference TRBV11-2 and TRBJ2-3, is EAGVAQSPRYKIIEKRQSVAFWCNPISGHATLYWYQQILGQGPKLLIQFQNNGVVDDSQLPKDRFSAERLKGVDSTLKIQPAKLEDSAVYLCASSLEPARDTQYFGPGTRLTVL.

V usage is TRBV14 and J usage is TRBJ1-5; no clear D. V was trimmed by 6 bases and J by 3 bases, leaving 12 bases between them. Germline lookup yields CDR1 SGHDN and CDR2 FVKESK. CDR3 size: 14 residues. The CDR3 DNA reads TGTGCCAGCAGTCCGCGGGAGGACAATCAGCCCCAGCATTTT. As protein: CASSPREDNQPQHF.

This chain connects TRBV5-6 to TRBJ1-5; unclear D gene. Looked up from germline, CDR1 is SGHDT and CDR2 is YYEEEE. The CDR3 consists of 12 residues. V lost 0 bases and J lost 12, with 10 bases in between. This CDR3 is CASSLGGRNQHF. The DNA of the CDR3 is TGTGCCAGCAGCTTGGGAGGTAGAAACCAGCATTTT.

The rearrangement links TRBV11-1 to TRBJ2-7; no reliable D call. CDR3 length equals 19 residues. CDR1 and CDR2 (germline): SGHAT, FQDESV (reference sequence). Trimming stripped 2 bases from V and 3 bases from J, with 26 bases between. This CDR3 reads CASSLMIEADRARFYEQYF. As DNA, the CDR3 is TGTGCCAGCAGCTTAATGATAGAGGCGGACCGGGCCCGATTCTACGAGCAGTACTTC.

The rearrangement links TRBV18 to TRBJ2-5; D not resolved. CDR3 size: 14 residues. CDR1 is KGHSH, CDR2 LQKENI, per germline. V gave up 1 base and J gave up 2 bases, with 8 bases separating them. In DNA, the CDR3 is TGTGCCAGCTCACCACGGGTGGGGCAAGAGACCCAGTACTTC. The encoded protein is CASSPRVGQETQYF.

J is TRBJ1-3 and V is TRBV2, with D uncertain. This CDR3 region has 14 residues. In germline, CDR1 is SNHLY, CDR2 FYNNEI. The V gene lost 6 bases and the J gene lost 3 bases, with 12 bases spanning the gap. CDR3 loop: CASSADKIGNTIYF. The CDR3 nucleotides read TGTGCCAGCAGCGCCGACAAGATTGGAAACACCATATATTTT.

This sequence joins TRBV4-1 and TRBJ2-3; TRBD1 might be the D (6 bases). From germline, CDR1 is MGHRA and CDR2 YSYEKL. The CDR3 covers 18 residues. V shed 1 base and J shed 3 bases, with 20 bases lying between them. CDR3 sequence: CASSQGQATGRRTDTQYF. The CDR3 region has the DNA TGCGCCAGCAGCCAAGGCCAGGCCACAGGGCGGAGGACAGATACGCAGTATTTT.

This clone is a singleton in its sample. The chain employs TRBV5-6 and TRBJ1-6; D uncertain. CDR1 SGHDT and CDR2 YYEEEE come from the germline V gene. CDR3 length: 12 residues. The V end was cut by 0 bases, the J end by 9 bases, with 4 bases between. CDR3 sequence reads: CASSLGFSPLHF. CDR3 nucleotide sequence: TGTGCCAGCAGCTTGGGCTTTTCACCCCTCCACTTT.

The chain uses TRBV2 and TRBJ1-4; D not certain. V lost 4 bases and J 0 bases, leaving 9 bases between the germline ends. CDR1 and CDR2 (germline): SNHLY, FYNNEI. This CDR3 region has 15 residues. This CDR3 reads CASSVGLATNEKLFF. The CDR3 DNA reads TGTGCCAGCAGTGTGGGTCTTGCAACTAATGAAAAACTGTTTTTT.

This chain connects TRBV2 to TRBJ1-3; no firm D call. The CDR3 spans 13 residues. Germline lookup yields CDR1 SNHLY and CDR2 FYNNEI. V lost 6 bases, J lost 2 bases, and 8 bases lay in between. CDR3 nucleotides: TGTGCCAGCAGCAGGAAAGCTGGAAACACCATATATTTT. It encodes CASSRKAGNTIYF.

Remarks on this clone: Sequence at one end of the junction differs from germline and may be a read error. The chain has TRBV5-6 and TRBJ1-2; possible D gene TRBD1, 6 bases. Germline V CDR1 and CDR2: SGHDT, YYEEEE. CDR3 length: 16 amino acids. DNA of the CDR3: TGTGCCAACAGCTTGGCCGCGGGGGGCTCCCAGGATGGCTACACCTTC. Protein: CANSLAAGGSQDGYTF.

The chain recombines TRBV19 with TRBJ1-4; possibly TRBD1 for D (5 bases). CDR3 size: 20 residues. Between the trimmed V and J ends, which lost 5 bases and 0 bases, there was a span of 25 bases. The germline gives CDR1 LNHDA, CDR2 SQIVND (reference sequence). In nucleotides, the CDR3 is TGTGCCAGTAGTTTCGACAGCGGTTGGGGACGGGTTCCAACTAATGAAAAACTGTTTTTT. It codes for CASSFDSGWGRVPTNEKLFF.

The V call is TRBV9, the J call TRBJ1-1, with a weak D call TRBD1 (6 bases). Trimming stripped 3 bases from V and 10 bases from J, with 19 bases between. The germline gives CDR1 SGDLS, CDR2 YYNGEE. CDR3 length equals 14 residues. The CDR3 reads CASSGSGAGVGAFF. CDR3 DNA: TGTGCCAGCAGCGGGTCAGGGGCGGGAGTTGGAGCTTTCTTT.